This TCR beta chain was documented in a study of T-cell memory formation after mild COVID-19. The ends were cut back, 6 bases at V and 1 base at J, with 9 bases in the middle. CDR3 length: 14 residues. In germline, CDR1 is MNHEY, CDR2 SVGEGT. MiXCR, run by TCRdb on the 5' RACE reads, gives a single entry per CDR3 protein. Among hundreds of thousands of distinct CDR3 sequences, around 15% were seen once, and the ten largest hold roughly 8%. This clonotype was detected a few times. The receptor's source is an adult woman who had mild COVID-19 (a few samples of this study predate the infection). Cell type and time point are not known. Input material: PBMCs or a T cell subset sorted from them (not recorded which). This chain uses TRBV6-2 or TRBV6-3 with TRBJ2-2; the D gene is possibly TRBD1 (6 bases). The CDR3 DNA follows: TGTGCCAGCAGAGCACAGGGGAACACCGGGGAGCTGTTTTTT. Amino acids: CASRAQGNTGELFF.